The T cell receptor (beta chain) described here comes from a study of blood T cell repertoires in COVID-19. This CDR3 region has 10 residues. The V end was cut by 6 bases, the J end by 11 bases, with 10 bases between. Per germline, CDR1 MGHDK and CDR2 SYGVNS. Original processing notes: Amplification of reference gene primers provided the estimated nucleated cell counts. Repertoires were generated with immunoSEQ multiplex PCR, while TCRdb's copy carries only in-frame clones and drops some. For V, J and clone size, that table is used; D and trimming come from the DNA. This table has about 46,000 clones, roughly nine tenths appearing once.

This receptor was obtained from a man between 65 and 85 years old with active COVID-19. The V gene is TRBV25-1, the J gene TRBJ1-1; D possibly corresponds to TRBD1 (5 bases). Sequencing used peripheral blood. CDR3 amino acids: CASSSGRAFF. In DNA, the CDR3 is TGTGCCAGCAGCTCAGGGAGGGCTTTCTTT.